The sequence of this TCR beta chain was determined in a study of cytomegalovirus exposure and HLA in healthy donors. Each donor's status was that of a healthy bone marrow donor. General study results and limits: Overall, approximately 150 TCR beta chains were annotated as cytomegalovirus-associated.

Germline values: CDR1 SGHRS, CDR2 YFSETQ. V trimming: 4 bases; J trimming: 5 bases; junction bases outside the gene matches: 5. The CDR3 has 14 residues. Use of 60 Vbeta and 13 Jbeta primers characterized the PCR. Produced via immunoSEQ multiplex PCR; TCRdb's table is partial and in-frame only. The sample records fewer than 200,000 clones, about an eighth being singletons. Remarks on this clone: The antigen is unknown.

The chain couples TRBV5-1 to TRBJ2-5, with 10 bases lining up with TRBD2. The sample comprised PBMCs. The clonotype was recovered from a man aged 50 to 60 in good health and CMV-seropositive. The CDR3, as DNA: TGCGCCAGCAGCACGGAGCGGGGGGGGGAGACCCAGTACTTC. This codes for CASSTERGGETQYF.